This T cell receptor (beta chain) was sequenced in a study of T cells after yellow fever vaccination. Whole-study context: The fractions with low cell numbers were processed using SMART-Seq v4 Ultra Low Input.

Generation of TCR cDNA used 5'RACE template switching (which added a universal primer site and UMIs). TCRdb processed the 5' RACE reads anew with MiXCR; each CDR3 protein has one entry. Of around 68,000 distinct CDR3 sequences in the sample, about 7.3% are singletons; the top ten hold roughly 28%. Trimming stripped 2 bases from V and 2 bases from J, with 11 bases between. This CDR3 has 14 residues. CDR1 and CDR2 (germline): SGHNT, YYREEE (reference sequence). Study-level results: Contamination of FACS-sorted repertoires by abundant clonotypes from the bulk population could occur. Most clones from primary vaccination were detected again post-booster (roughly 96% CD4, roughly 90% CD8).

This clonotype appeared a few times. The antigen remains undetermined. The sequence was collected from a man aged 18 to 35 who received the YFV17D yellow fever vaccine. The sequenced sample was CD8+ T cells sorted from PBMCs, obtained more than 8 days after the first yellow fever vaccination. J is TRBJ2-7 and V is TRBV5-4; D gene uncertain. In DNA, the CDR3 is TGTGCCAGCAGCTTTGTTCAAAGCACCTACGAGCAGTACTTC. Its translation: CASSFVQSTYEQYF. Complete variable domain (other parts from reference TRBV5-4 and TRBJ2-7): ETGVTQSPTHLIKTRGQQVTLRCSSQSGHNTVSWYQQALGQGPQFIFQYYREEENGRGNFPPRFSGLQFPNYSSELNVNALELDDSALYLCASSFVQSTYEQYFGPGTRLTVT.